These 26 T cell receptor beta chains came from one sample sequenced in a study of shared clonotypes between healthy human individuals. The method was immunoSEQ multiplex PCR; TCRdb's version includes in-frame clones alone and lacks a portion of them. The data hold fewer than 400,000 clones, with around two thirds observed a single time. Material: memory CD4+ T cells sorted from blood. Subset: CD45RA-negative fraction. These receptors originate from a man aged 25-40 years in good health.

This clone showed up just a few times. This sequence joins TRBV5-4 and TRBJ2-6; D is perhaps TRBD1 (6 bases). This CDR3 is built from 17 residues. Trimming took off 2 bases at V and 0 bases at J, with 12 bases between the two ends. The germline V gene encodes CDR1 SGHNT and CDR2 YYREEE (reference sequence). The CDR3, as DNA: TGTGCCAGCAGCTTAGGACAGCGGAGCTCTGGGGCCAACGTCCTGACTTTC. It yields the protein CASSLGQRSSGANVLTF.

V and J are TRBV7-3 and TRBJ1-1; D is possibly TRBD1 (5 bases). CDR1 is SGHTA, CDR2 FQGTGA, per germline. V dropped 3 bases and J dropped 5 bases, with 10 bases sitting between them. The length of the CDR3 is 13 residues. The CDR3, as DNA: TGTGCCAGCAGCTTCGGGGGTATGACTGAAGCTTTCTTT. This codes for CASSFGGMTEAFF.

The chain joins TRBV6-1 to TRBJ2-7; 9 bases are shared with TRBD2. This CDR3 is built from 14 residues. V lost 7 bases and J lost 5; bases outside the gene matches: 9. CDR1 is MNHNS, CDR2 SASEGT, per germline. DNA for the CDR3: TGTGCCAGCAAACAAATAGCGGGAGCAAACGAGCAGTACTTC. This encodes CASKQIAGANEQYF.

The rearrangement links TRBV6-6 to TRBJ2-2; 7 bases align to TRBD1. Germline trimming cut 7 bases from V and 4 bases from J; bases unmatched to any gene: 12. Looked up from germline, CDR1 is MNHNY and CDR2 is SVGAGI (reference sequence). The CDR3 spans 16 residues. CDR3 protein: CASTRTGFPRTGELFF. DNA of the CDR3: TGTGCCAGCACCCGGACAGGTTTTCCCCGCACCGGGGAGCTGTTTTTT.

The chain is built from TRBV5-4 and TRBJ2-3; D is unresolved. Germline-derived CDR1 and CDR2 are SGHNT and YYREEE (reference sequence). This CDR3 is built from 13 residues. Trimming removed 2 bases from V and 0 bases from J, with 4 bases in between. CDR3 sequence: CASSLRSTDTQYF. The CDR3 nucleotides are TGTGCCAGCAGCTTACGGAGCACAGATACGCAGTATTTT.

This chain connects TRBV7-9 to TRBJ1-2; no clear D gene. The CDR3 loop spans 14 amino acids. Trimming pared 1 base from V and 8 bases from J, leaving 14 bases between. In germline, CDR1 is SEHNR, CDR2 FQNEAQ (reference sequence). This chain's CDR3 is CASSLGQVTQGYTF. CDR3 coding DNA: TGTGCCAGCAGCTTAGGCCAGGTTACTCAGGGCTACACCTTC.

V is TRBV7-9 and J is TRBJ2-1, with D possibly being TRBD2 (6 bases). Trimming took 5 bases from V and 5 from J, leaving 19 bases between them. The CDR3 length is 16 residues. Germline V gene sequence: CDR1 SEHNR, CDR2 FQNEAQ (reference sequence). This CDR3 reads CASSNGTGLANNEQFF. The CDR3 DNA reads TGTGCCAGCAGCAATGGCACGGGACTGGCCAACAATGAGCAGTTCTTC.

The chain employs TRBV11-2 and TRBJ2-2; possibly TRBD1 for D (5 bases). This CDR3 comprises 16 residues. The ends were cut back, 5 bases at V and 0 bases at J, with 13 bases in the middle. The germline CDR1 and CDR2 sequences are SGHAT and FQNNGV. CDR3 loop: CASSARSGTNTGELFF. In nucleotides, the CDR3 is TGTGCCAGCAGCGCTAGGTCAGGGACGAACACCGGGGAGCTGTTTTTT.

In its sample, this clone was seen many times. The chain uses TRBV6-1 and TRBJ1-1; D gene ambiguous. The V end was cut by 10 bases, the J end by 0 bases, with 12 bases between. Per the germline V gene, CDR1 is MNHNS and CDR2 is SASEGT. CDR3 size: 13 residues. CDR3 DNA sequence: TGTGCCACCCAGGAGAATTTGAACACTGAAGCTTTCTTT. Its translation is CATQENLNTEAFF.

The V gene is TRBV6-6, the J gene TRBJ1-5, with 7 positions matching TRBD1. Germline assignment: CDR1 MNHNY and CDR2 SVGAGI (reference sequence). The CDR3 has 16 residues. The V and J ends lost 6 bases and 0 bases, in that order; junction bases with no gene match: 8. The CDR3 nucleotides are TGTGCCAGCAGCCTCGACAGGGTTGGTAGCAATCAGCCCCAGCATTTT. This encodes CASSLDRVGSNQPQHF.

The chain joins TRBV2 to TRBJ1-1; D call uncertain. V lost 7 bases, J lost 3 bases, and 12 bases lay in between. Germline CDR1 SNHLY, CDR2 FYNNEI. The CDR3 runs to 13 residues. The CDR3 DNA sequence: TGTGCCAGCACCTTAGTATTAGACACTGAAGCTTTCTTT. This sequence encodes CASTLVLDTEAFF.

This sequence joins TRBV30 and TRBJ2-7; D uncertain. V shed 1 base and J shed 4 bases, with 5 bases lying between them. The CDR3 is 11 amino acids. Germline V gene sequence: CDR1 GTSNPN, CDR2 SVGIG (reference sequence). CDR3 in amino acids: CAWSELYEQYF. The CDR3 nucleotides read TGTGCCTGGAGTGAGTTATACGAGCAGTACTTC.

V and J are TRBV25-1 and TRBJ2-2; no clear D gene. The CDR3 extends over 13 amino acids. Germline V CDR1 and CDR2: MGHDK, SYGVNS. The V end lost 3 bases, the J end lost 4 bases, and 6 bases lay between the germline ends. The CDR3 DNA sequence: TGTGCCAGCAGTGAGCTGGGCACCGGGGAGCTGTTTTTT. Translating gives CASSELGTGELFF.

The chain employs TRBV5-1 and TRBJ2-7, with 7 positions matching TRBD2. CDR1 and CDR2 (germline): SGHRS, YFSETQ. V shed 7 bases, J shed 6 bases, and the junction held 13 bases outside the gene matches. The CDR3 covers 14 residues. CDR3 bases: TGCGCCAGCGGATCAAGTGGGAGGGCCGCCGAGCAGTACTTC. Protein product: CASGSSGRAAEQYF.

This clone was observed once. This sequence joins TRBV5-5 and TRBJ2-7; possibly TRBD2 for D (6 bases). Trimming shortened V by 3 bases and J by 11 bases, and 24 bases separated the two germline ends. The CDR3 runs 15 residues. Germline-derived CDR1 and CDR2 are SGHKS and YYEKEE (reference sequence). The CDR3 DNA reads TGTGCCAGCAGCTCATATGGGGGGACCTCTACGCGGGAGTACTTC. Translated, it gives CASSSYGGTSTREYF.

The rearrangement uses TRBV4-3 and TRBJ2-1, with D possibly being TRBD2 (5 bases). V was shortened by 1 base and J by 0 bases, with 7 bases between the two germline ends. Germline CDR1 reads LGHNA; CDR2 reads YSLEER. The CDR3 contains 15 residues. The CDR3 spells CASSQGGSSYNEQFF. The CDR3 DNA reads TGCGCCAGCAGCCAAGGAGGGAGCTCCTACAATGAGCAGTTCTTC.

CDR3 protein: CASSLSIPGGREQYF. CDR3 nucleotides: TGTGCCAGCAGTTTATCGATCCCGGGGGGGAGGGAGCAGTACTTC. The chain combines TRBV28 with TRBJ2-7; 8 bases are a match to TRBD2. Looked up from germline, CDR1 is MDHEN and CDR2 is SYDVKM. Unmatched junction bases numbered 9, after V lost 1 base and J lost 7 bases. The CDR3 contains 15 residues. The variable domain in full, with the rest retrieved from reference TRBV28 and TRBJ2-7, is DVKVTQSSRYLVKRTGEKVFLECVQDMDHENMFWYRQDPGLGLRLIYFSYDVKMKEKGDIPEGYSVSREKKERFSLILESASTNQTSMYLCASSLSIPGGREQYFGPGTRLTVT.

V usage is TRBV7-9 and J usage is TRBJ2-5, with D perhaps matching TRBD2 (6 bases). The germline gives CDR1 SEHNR, CDR2 FQNEAQ (reference sequence). The CDR3 spans 16 residues. The V gene lost 3 bases and the J gene lost 4 bases, with 18 bases spanning the gap. CDR3 residues: CASSLEGLRVAETQYF. Written as DNA, the CDR3 is TGTGCCAGCAGCTTGGAGGGGTTGAGGGTCGCAGAGACCCAGTACTTC. Full variable domain (rest looked up from reference TRBV7-9 and TRBJ2-5): DTGVSQNPRHKITKRGQNVTFRCDPISEHNRLYWYRQTLGQGPEFLTYFQNEAQLEKSRLLSDRFSAERPKGSFSTLEIQRTEQGDSAMYLCASSLEGLRVAETQYFGPGTRLLVL.

The chain employs TRBV7-9 and TRBJ1-1; D is ambiguous. The CDR3 totals 16 residues. Trimming pared 5 bases from V and 4 bases from J, leaving 20 bases between. Per the germline V gene, CDR1 is SEHNR and CDR2 is FQNEAQ (reference sequence). CDR3 sequence: CASSPRPLPSATEAFF. CDR3 nucleotide sequence: TGTGCCAGCAGCCCGCGTCCACTTCCGTCGGCCACTGAAGCTTTCTTT.

In the case of this clone: A clone one base away is much larger, so this may be a read error. The rearrangement links TRBV7-9 to TRBJ2-1; 11 nucleotides agree with TRBD2. Germline CDR1 reads SEHNR; CDR2 reads FQNEAQ (reference sequence). The junction had 1 base not matched to a gene; V was cut back by 5 bases and J by 1 base. The CDR3 is 15 residues long. The CDR3 is CASSPSGRSYNEQFF. CDR3 DNA: TGTGCCAGCAGCCCTAGCGGGAGGTCCTACAATGAGCAGTTCTTC.

Turning to this clone: This may be a read error: a much more frequent sequence differs by one nucleotide. V is TRBV14 and J is TRBJ2-7; maybe TRBD1 (5 bases). The germline CDR1 and CDR2 sequences are SGHDN and FVKESK. The CDR3 runs to 12 residues. The V and J ends lost 4 bases and 3 bases respectively, with 7 bases between them. The chain's CDR3 is CASSPQGYEQYF. DNA for the CDR3: TGTGCCAGCAGCCCCCAGGGCTACGAGCAGTACTTC. Drawing the rest from reference TRBV14 and TRBJ2-7, the complete variable domain is EAGVTQFPSHSVIEKGQTVTLRCDPISGHDNLYWYRRVMGKEIKFLLHFVKESKQDESGMPNNRFLAERTGGTYSTLKVQPAELEDSGVYFCASSPQGYEQYFGPGTRLTVT.

The chain couples TRBV27 to TRBJ1-1, with TRBD1 matching over 9 bases. Germline trimming cut 4 bases from V and 4 bases from J; bases unmatched to any gene: 13. Germline V lookup: CDR1 MNHEY, CDR2 SMNVEV (reference sequence). The CDR3 spans 17 residues. DNA of the CDR3: TGTGCCAGCAGTTGGGACCGGGACAGGGTGCGTAGCACTGAAGCTTTCTTT. Its translation is CASSWDRDRVRSTEAFF.

The CDR3, as DNA: TGTGCCAGCAGCTTGGGGTCGTTTGCCCCCTACGAGCAGTACTTC. As protein: CASSLGSFAPYEQYF. The chain carries TRBV5-4 and TRBJ2-7; the D is unclear. Germline V gene data show CDR1 as SGHNT and CDR2 as YYREEE (reference sequence). Trimming removed 0 bases from V and 2 bases from J, with 12 bases in between. The CDR3 has 15 residues.

The chain joins TRBV5-5 to TRBJ1-1, with 10 bases lining up with TRBD1. V shed 6 bases, J shed 5 bases, and the junction held 7 bases outside the gene matches. CDR3 length equals 14 residues. Germline V gives CDR1 SGHKS, CDR2 YYEKEE (reference sequence). The CDR3 is CASTPTGGETEAFF. The CDR3, as DNA: TGTGCCAGCACCCCGACAGGGGGCGAAACTGAAGCTTTCTTT. The full variable domain, with the rest looked up from reference TRBV5-5 and TRBJ1-1, is DAGVTQSPTHLIKTRGQQVTLRCSPISGHKSVSWYQQVLGQGPQFIFQYYEKEERGRGNFPDRFSARQFPNYSSELNVNALLLGDSALYLCASTPTGGETEAFFGQGTRLTVV.

The CDR3 region is CASRARGQETQYF. The CDR3 nucleotides are TGTGCCAGCAGGGCCAGGGGGCAAGAGACCCAGTACTTC. The chain couples TRBV7-8 to TRBJ2-5, with 7 positions matching TRBD1. The CDR3 length is 13 residues. Germline CDR1 SGHVS, CDR2 FQNEAQ. J gave up 2 bases and V 6 bases, and 3 bases lay outside the gene matches. The whole variable domain, filled in from reference TRBV7-8 and TRBJ2-5, reads GAGVSQSPRYKVAKRGQDVALRCDPISGHVSLFWYQQALGQGPEFLTYFQNEAQLDKSGLPSDRFFAERPEGSVSTLKIQRTQQEDSAVYLCASRARGQETQYFGPGTRLLVL.

This clone has only one observation. The V gene is TRBV5-1, the J gene TRBJ2-3, with 7 bases lining up with TRBD1. The CDR3 has 15 amino acids. J was trimmed by 3 bases and V by 3 bases; bases with no gene match: 7. CDR1 and CDR2 from the germline V gene are SGHRS and YFSETQ. The CDR3 DNA sequence: TGCGCCAGCAGCTCCGCCGGGACAGCAACAGATACGCAGTATTTT. It encodes CASSSAGTATDTQYF.